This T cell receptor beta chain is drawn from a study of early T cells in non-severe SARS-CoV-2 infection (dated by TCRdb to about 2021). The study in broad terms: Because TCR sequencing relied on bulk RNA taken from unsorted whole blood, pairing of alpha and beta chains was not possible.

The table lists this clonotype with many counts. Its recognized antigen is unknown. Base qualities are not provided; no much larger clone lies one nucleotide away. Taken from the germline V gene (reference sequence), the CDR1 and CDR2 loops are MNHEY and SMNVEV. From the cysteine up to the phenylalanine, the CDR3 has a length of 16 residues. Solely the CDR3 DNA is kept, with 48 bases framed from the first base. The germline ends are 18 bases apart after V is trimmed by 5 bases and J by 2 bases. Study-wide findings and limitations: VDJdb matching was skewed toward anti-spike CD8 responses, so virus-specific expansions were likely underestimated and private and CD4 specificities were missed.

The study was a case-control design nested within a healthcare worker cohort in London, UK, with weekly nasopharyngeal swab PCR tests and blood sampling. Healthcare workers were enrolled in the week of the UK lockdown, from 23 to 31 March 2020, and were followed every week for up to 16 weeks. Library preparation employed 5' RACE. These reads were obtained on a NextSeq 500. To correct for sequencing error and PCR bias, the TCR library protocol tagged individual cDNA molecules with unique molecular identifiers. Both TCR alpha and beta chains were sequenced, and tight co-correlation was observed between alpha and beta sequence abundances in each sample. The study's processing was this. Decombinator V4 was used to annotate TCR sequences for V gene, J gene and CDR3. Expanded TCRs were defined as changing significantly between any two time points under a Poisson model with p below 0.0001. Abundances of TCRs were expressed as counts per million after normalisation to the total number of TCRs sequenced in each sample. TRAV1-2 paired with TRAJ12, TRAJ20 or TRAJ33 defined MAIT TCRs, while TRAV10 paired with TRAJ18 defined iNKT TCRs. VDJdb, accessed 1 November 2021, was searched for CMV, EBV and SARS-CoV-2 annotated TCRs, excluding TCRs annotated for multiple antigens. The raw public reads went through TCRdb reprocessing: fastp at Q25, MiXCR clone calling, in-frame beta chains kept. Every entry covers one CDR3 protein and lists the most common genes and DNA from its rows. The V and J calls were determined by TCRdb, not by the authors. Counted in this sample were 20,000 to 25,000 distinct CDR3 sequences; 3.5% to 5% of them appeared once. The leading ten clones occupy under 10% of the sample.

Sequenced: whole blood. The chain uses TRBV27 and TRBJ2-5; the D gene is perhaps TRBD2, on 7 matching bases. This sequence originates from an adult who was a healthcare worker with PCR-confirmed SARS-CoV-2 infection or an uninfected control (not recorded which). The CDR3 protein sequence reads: CASSPLGGGLQETQYF. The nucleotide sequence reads TGTGCCAGCAGTCCCCTGGGCGGGGGCCTTCAAGAGACCCAGTACTTC.